The next 23 T cell receptor beta chains were all read from a single sample in a study of T cells in Graves' hyperthyroidism and ophthalmopathy. Amplification of TCR beta CDR3 regions used RNA as the template. First-round RT-PCR with HTBI primers amplified the TCR CDR3 region. TCRdb recomputed calls from the multiplex PCR reads with MiXCR, one row per CDR3 protein. The sample lists about 590,000 distinct CDR3 sequences, roughly 14% occurring once. Sequenced: blood. These receptors came from a woman aged 30 to 39 with Graves' hyperthyroidism.

There are many counts of this clonotype. V usage is TRBV7-9 and J usage is TRBJ2-5; tentative D call: TRBD1 (7 bases). This CDR3 has 15 residues. CDR1 and CDR2 (germline): SEHNR, FQNEAQ (reference sequence). Trimming took off 3 bases at V and 6 bases at J, with 17 bases between the two ends. CDR3 coding DNA: TGTGCCAGCAGCTTTTCCGGGCAGGGGGGAAAGACCCAGTACTTC. This translates into CASSFSGQGGKTQYF. The full variable domain, with the rest looked up from reference TRBV7-9 and TRBJ2-5, is DTGVSQNPRHKITKRGQNVTFRCDPISEHNRLYWYRQTLGQGPEFLTYFQNEAQLEKSRLLSDRFSAERPKGSFSTLEIQRTEQGDSAMYLCASSFSGQGGKTQYFGPGTRLLVL.

This chain uses TRBV2 with TRBJ1-2, with a weak D call TRBD1 (6 bases). Germline loops: CDR1 SNHLY, CDR2 FYNNEI. V was pared by 2 bases and J by 3 bases, with 16 bases between. The CDR3 extends over 16 amino acids. This CDR3 reads CASSERGRGHYYGYTF. CDR3 DNA sequence: TGTGCCAGCAGTGAAAGGGGCAGGGGTCATTACTATGGCTACACCTTC.

The chain recombines TRBV15 with TRBJ2-6; 10 bases line up with TRBD2. Trimming at V came to 1 base and at J to 6 bases, leaving 6 bases not matched to a gene. CDR1 is LNHNV, CDR2 YYDKDF, per germline (reference sequence). The CDR3 totals 17 residues. CDR3 sequence: CATSRASGGAKANVLTF. CDR3 in DNA: TGTGCCACCAGCAGAGCTAGCGGGGGTGCTAAGGCCAACGTCCTGACTTTC.

The rearrangement uses TRBV3-1 and TRBJ2-1, with D maybe TRBD1 (6 bases). V lost 0 bases to trimming and J lost 3 bases, with 9 bases between them. The germline gives CDR1 LGHDT, CDR2 YNNKEL (reference sequence). The CDR3 length is 15 residues. The CDR3 reads CASSQEQGNYNEQFF. Written as DNA, the CDR3 is TGTGCCAGCAGCCAAGAGCAGGGGAACTACAATGAGCAGTTCTTC.

Ten or more counts support this clonotype. The chain carries TRBV20-1 and TRBJ2-7; D gene ambiguous. CDR1 and CDR2 (germline): DFQATT, SNEGSKA (reference sequence). V dropped 3 bases and J dropped 3 bases, with 18 bases sitting between them. The CDR3 is 15 residues long. The CDR3 loop is CSASGRLEVGYEQYF. DNA for the CDR3: TGCAGTGCTAGTGGACGGCTCGAGGTGGGCTACGAGCAGTACTTC.

The rearrangement links TRBV18 to TRBJ2-1, with 12 bases fitting TRBD2. Germline CDR1 is KGHSH and CDR2 is LQKENI. This CDR3 has 17 amino acids. The J segment lost 8 bases and the V segment lost 7 bases, leaving 15 bases of the junction unmatched. CDR3 nucleotide sequence: TGTGCCAGCTTATACAACGACCTAGCGGGAGGGGGCCATGAGCAGTTCTTC. Translation: CASLYNDLAGGGHEQFF.

This clonotype showed up many times. V and J are TRBV11-2 and TRBJ2-1; tentatively, D is TRBD2 (5 bases). The CDR3 extends over 14 amino acids. Germline-derived CDR1 and CDR2 are SGHAT and FQNNGV. Trimming pared 2 bases from V and 3 bases from J, leaving 8 bases between. The CDR3, as DNA: TGTGCCAGCAGCTTAACGGGGTTCTACAATGAGCAGTTCTTC. It is translated as CASSLTGFYNEQFF.

The V gene is TRBV27, the J gene TRBJ2-3, with a possible D match to TRBD1 (6 bases). V dropped 7 bases and J dropped 5 bases, with 22 bases sitting between them. The CDR3 contains 16 residues. Germline assignment: CDR1 MNHEY and CDR2 SMNVEV (reference sequence). The CDR3 is CASNPSQGWQVDTQYF. CDR3 coding DNA: TGTGCCAGCAATCCCTCCCAGGGGTGGCAGGTAGATACGCAGTATTTT.

The sample holds a few counts of this clonotype. Because the CDR3 is missing its conserved closing phenylalanine or tryptophan, this is likely a read error. The CDR3 DNA reads as TGCAGCGTTGTCCCAGCGATTTTCACAGATACGCAGTATCTT. This gives the protein CSVVPAIFTDTQYL. The V call is TRBV29-1, the J call TRBJ2-3; D is ambiguous. The germline CDR1 and CDR2 sequences are SQVTM and ANQGSEA. The V and J ends lost 4 bases and 2 bases respectively, with 13 bases between them. The CDR3 runs 14 residues.

This chain joins TRBV18 and TRBJ2-7; either TRBD1 or TRBD2 may fit D (6 bases each). The CDR3 consists of 14 residues. Trimming pared 6 bases from V and 6 bases from J, leaving 18 bases between. Germline V gene sequence: CDR1 KGHSH, CDR2 LQKENI. Here the CDR3 DNA reads TGTGCCAGCTCCTACGTGGAGGGGGGAAGCGAGCAGTACTTC. Its protein product is CASSYVEGGSEQYF. The entire variable domain, with the rest obtained from reference TRBV18 and TRBJ2-7, is as follows: NAGVMQNPRHLVRRRGQEARLRCSPMKGHSHVYWYRQLPEEGLKFMVYLQKENIIDESGMPKERFSAEFPKEGPSILRIQQVVRGDSAAYFCASSYVEGGSEQYFGPGTRLTVT.

This clonotype was seen many times. V usage is TRBV2 and J usage is TRBJ1-1, with 11 bases aligning to TRBD1. There are 15 residues in the CDR3. The J segment lost 4 bases and the V segment lost 6 bases, leaving 7 bases of the junction unmatched. The V gene's germline CDR1 is SNHLY and CDR2 FYNNEI. The CDR3 sequence: CASSRGQGAGTEAFF. The CDR3 bases are TGTGCCAGCAGCCGAGGACAGGGGGCAGGCACTGAAGCTTTCTTT.

The chain joins TRBV5-1 to TRBJ2-7; 7 bases map to TRBD2. V dropped 4 bases and J dropped 3; count of bases not matched to a gene: 16. In germline, CDR1 is SGHRS, CDR2 YFSETQ. This CDR3 has 17 amino acids. The CDR3 DNA follows: TGCGCCAGCAGCCCCTATTCGATCGCGGGAGACTTCTACGAGCAGTACTTC. The encoded protein is CASSPYSIAGDFYEQYF.

The chain combines TRBV20-1 with TRBJ1-6; the match to TRBD1 covers 8 bases. This CDR3 has 13 residues. After removal of 4 bases from V and 7 bases from J, the junction contained 3 bases not matched to a gene. The germline CDR1 and CDR2 sequences are DFQATT and SNEGSKA (reference sequence). In nucleotides, the CDR3 is TGCAGTGCTACGGACAGGGCCAATTCACCCCTCCACTTT. Translation gives CSATDRANSPLHF.

The rearrangement joins TRBV6-1 to TRBJ2-7; D is unclear. The CDR3 runs 15 residues. V shed 8 bases and J shed 3 bases, with 20 bases lying between them. From germline, CDR1 is MNHNS and CDR2 SASEGT. This CDR3 is CASRSGVYKGYEQYF. The CDR3 region has the DNA TGTGCCAGCCGCTCTGGGGTGTATAAAGGCTACGAGCAGTACTTC.

In its sample, this clonotype was seen many times. The V gene is TRBV3-1, the J gene TRBJ1-5; D is uncertain. CDR1 is LGHDT and CDR2 is YNNKEL in the germline V gene (reference sequence). CDR3 length: 12 amino acids. V dropped 4 bases and J dropped 10 bases, with 11 bases sitting between them. CDR3 DNA: TGTGCCAGCAGCCCCCGCAGTGGTCCCCAGCATTTT. Encoded protein: CASSPRSGPQHF.

The chain carries TRBV20-1 and TRBJ2-3; 12 bases agree with TRBD2. Trimming removed 6 bases from V and 6 bases from J; junction bases left unmatched: 13. CDR1 is DFQATT and CDR2 is SNEGSKA in the germline V gene (reference sequence). This CDR3 has 16 amino acids. The CDR3 sequence: CSAPNRLAGVHDTQYF. CDR3 sequence (DNA): TGCAGTGCCCCGAATAGACTAGCGGGAGTCCACGATACGCAGTATTTT.

This clonotype was counted many times. The V and J genes are TRBV27 and TRBJ2-7; D is possibly TRBD2 (6 bases). The CDR3 is 18 residues long. Germline loops: CDR1 MNHEY, CDR2 SMNVEV (reference sequence). V dropped 2 bases and J dropped 0 bases, with 20 bases sitting between them. The CDR3 sequence is CASSLNFFGGVGSYEQYF. In DNA, the CDR3 is TGTGCCAGCAGTTTAAACTTTTTCGGGGGAGTTGGCTCCTACGAGCAGTACTTC.

There are a few counts of this clonotype. The genes are TRBV29-1 and TRBJ1-3; D is unresolved. The CDR3 length is 13 residues. Germline loops: CDR1 SQVTM, CDR2 ANQGSEA. V lost 5 bases and J 4 bases, leaving 12 bases between the germline ends. The CDR3 region has the DNA TGCAGCGTTCTTCGGGAGAACGGAAACACCATATATTTT. Encoded protein: CSVLRENGNTIYF.

This clonotype was picked up many times. The chain carries TRBV7-9 and TRBJ2-1; 9 nucleotides match TRBD2. Germline CDR1 is SEHNR and CDR2 is FQNEAQ (reference sequence). V lost 3 bases and J lost 6; bases outside the gene matches: 9. The CDR3 length is 16 residues. This chain's CDR3 is CASSLGRREGRNEQFF. CDR3 nucleotides: TGTGCCAGCAGCTTGGGCCGGCGGGAGGGCCGCAATGAGCAGTTCTTC. The full variable domain, rest sourced from reference TRBV7-9 and TRBJ2-1, is DTGVSQNPRHKITKRGQNVTFRCDPISEHNRLYWYRQTLGQGPEFLTYFQNEAQLEKSRLLSDRFSAERPKGSFSTLEIQRTEQGDSAMYLCASSLGRREGRNEQFFGPGTRLTVL.

The chain links TRBV29-1 to TRBJ2-2; D gene unclear. Trimming left V 3 bases short and J 1 base short, with 9 bases between. The CDR3 runs to 14 residues. The germline CDR1 and CDR2 sequences are SQVTM and ANQGSEA. The DNA for the CDR3 is TGCAGCGTTGAGAAGGGCCGGAACACCGGGGAGCTGTTTTTT. Protein sequence: CSVEKGRNTGELFF.

Points on this clonotype: A junction end diverges from the germline sequence, so it may reflect a read error. The V gene is TRBV5-1, the J gene TRBJ1-3; no reliable D call. The CDR3 has 13 amino acids. Per the germline V gene, CDR1 is SGHRS and CDR2 is YFSETQ. CDR3 DNA: TGTGCCAGCAGCTTAGTAAGCATAAACACCATATATTTT. Encoded protein: CASSLVSINTIYF. Combining the CDR3 with reference TRBV5-1 and TRBJ1-3 gives the whole variable domain KAGVTQTPRYLIKTRGQQVTLSCSPISGHRSVSWYQQTPGQGLQFLFEYFSETQRNKGNFPGRFSGRQFSNSRSEMNVSTLELGDSALYLCASSLVSINTIYFGEGSWLTVV.

The chain uses TRBV5-6 and TRBJ2-1; 12 bases are a match to TRBD2. The CDR3 runs 15 residues. The germline gives CDR1 SGHDT, CDR2 YYEEEE. V dropped 3 bases and J dropped 8; count of bases not matched to a gene: 6. In DNA, the CDR3 is TGTGCCAGCAGCTACCGGACTAGCGGGAAGTATGAGCAGTTCTTC. Translating it yields CASSYRTSGKYEQFF.

This clonotype was recorded at least ten times. The J gene is TRBJ2-7, the V gene TRBV27, with TRBD1 matching 10 bases. Losses at the gene ends were 2 bases for V and 6 bases for J; bases not matched to a gene: 1. This CDR3 is built from 13 residues. Germline V lookup: CDR1 MNHEY, CDR2 SMNVEV (reference sequence). CDR3 DNA sequence: TGTGCCAGCAGTTTACGGACAGGGGGCGAGCAGTACTTC. Translated: CASSLRTGGEQYF.